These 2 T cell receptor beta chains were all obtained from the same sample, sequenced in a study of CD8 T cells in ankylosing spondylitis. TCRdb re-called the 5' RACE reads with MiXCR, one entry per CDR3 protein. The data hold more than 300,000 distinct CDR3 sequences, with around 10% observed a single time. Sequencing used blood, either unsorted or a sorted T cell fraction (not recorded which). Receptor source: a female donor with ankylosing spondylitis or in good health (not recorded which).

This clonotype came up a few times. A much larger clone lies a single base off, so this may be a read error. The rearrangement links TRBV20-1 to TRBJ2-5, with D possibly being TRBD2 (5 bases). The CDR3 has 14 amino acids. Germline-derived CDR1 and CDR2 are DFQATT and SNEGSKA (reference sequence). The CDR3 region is CSAGVLGVYMTQSF. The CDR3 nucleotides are TGCAGTGCCGGCGTCCTCGGGGTATACATGACCCAGTCCTTC.

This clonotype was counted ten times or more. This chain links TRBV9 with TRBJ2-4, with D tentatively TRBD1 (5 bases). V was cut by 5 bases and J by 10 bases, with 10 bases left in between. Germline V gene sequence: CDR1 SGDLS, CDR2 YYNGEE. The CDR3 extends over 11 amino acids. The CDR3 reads CASRPREIQYF. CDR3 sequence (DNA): TGTGCCAGCAGGCCCAGGGAAATTCAGTACTTC. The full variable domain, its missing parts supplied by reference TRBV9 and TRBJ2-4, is DSGVTQTPKHLITATGQRVTLRCSPRSGDLSVYWYQQSLDQGLQFLIQYYNGEERAKGNILERFSAQQFPDLHSELNLSSLELGDSALYFCASRPREIQYFGAGTRLSVL.